Here is one T cell receptor (beta chain) with its context. Its target is not known. The sample originates from a study of post-analysis software for immune sequencing data. General observations from the study: Relative to controls, patients had about 5 TRBV segments at higher frequency, with TRBV5-6, TRBV5-1 and TRBV20-1 among these.

Prepared libraries of TCR beta cDNA carried unique molecular identifiers. TCRdb re-derived calls from the PCR reads in MiXCR, one entry per CDR3 protein. In the table there are about 620,000 distinct CDR3 sequences, 40% to 50% of which are singletons. This CDR3 has 16 amino acids. Germline V lookup: CDR1 LGHNA, CDR2 YNFKEQ. V lost 1 base and J lost 10; bases outside the gene matches: 9. This chain links TRBV4-2 with TRBJ1-4, with 10 positions matching TRBD1. Sample: blood. The TCR sequence derives from a girl between 10 and 17 years old with multiple sclerosis. CDR3 residues: CASSQVRGDRGGKLFF. The CDR3 DNA reads as TGTGCCAGCAGCCAAGTTCGCGGGGACAGGGGTGGAAAACTGTTTTTT.